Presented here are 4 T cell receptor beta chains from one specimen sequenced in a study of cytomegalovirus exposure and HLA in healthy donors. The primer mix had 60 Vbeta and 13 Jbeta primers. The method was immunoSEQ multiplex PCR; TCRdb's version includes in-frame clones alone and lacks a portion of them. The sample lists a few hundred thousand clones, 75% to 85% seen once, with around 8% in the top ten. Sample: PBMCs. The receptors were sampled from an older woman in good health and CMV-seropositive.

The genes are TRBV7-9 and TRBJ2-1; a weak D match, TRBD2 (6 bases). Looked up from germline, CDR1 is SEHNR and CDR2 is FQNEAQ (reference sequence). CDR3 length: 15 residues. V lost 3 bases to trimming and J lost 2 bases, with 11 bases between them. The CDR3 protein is CASSFLGLPYNEQFF. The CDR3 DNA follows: TGTGCCAGCAGCTTTTTAGGACTACCCTACAATGAGCAGTTCTTC.

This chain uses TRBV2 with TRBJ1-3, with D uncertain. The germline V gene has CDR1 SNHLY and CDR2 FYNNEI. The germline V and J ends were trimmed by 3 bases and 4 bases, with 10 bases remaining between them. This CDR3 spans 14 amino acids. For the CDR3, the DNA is TGTGCCAGCAGTGAGGAGGGTTACGGAAACACCATATATTTT. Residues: CASSEEGYGNTIYF.

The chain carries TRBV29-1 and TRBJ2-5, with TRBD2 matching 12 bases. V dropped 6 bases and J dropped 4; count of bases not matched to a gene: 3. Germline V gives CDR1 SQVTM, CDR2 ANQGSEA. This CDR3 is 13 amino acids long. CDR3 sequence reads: CSVLTSGRETQYF. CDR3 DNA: TGCAGCGTCCTGACTAGCGGGAGAGAGACCCAGTACTTC.

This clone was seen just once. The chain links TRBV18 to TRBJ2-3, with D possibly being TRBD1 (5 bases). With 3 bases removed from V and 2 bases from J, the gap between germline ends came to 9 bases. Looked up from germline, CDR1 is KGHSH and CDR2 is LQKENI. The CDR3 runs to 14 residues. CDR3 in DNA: TGTGCCAGCTCACCGGGGCAGACCACAGATACGCAGTATTTT. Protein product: CASSPGQTTDTQYF.